The sequence of this TCR beta chain was determined in a study of blood T cells in healthy people across ages. Study summary: In model experiments, template switching was able to capture about one barcoded beta molecule for every two T cells that were present.

Trimming shortened V by 4 bases and J by 3 bases, and 15 bases separated the two germline ends. CDR1 and CDR2 from the germline V gene are DFQATT and SNEGSKA (reference sequence). This CDR3 is 14 amino acids long. Primed by a sample-barcoded 5' primer and a J-beta primer mix, a second PCR proceeded for about 6 to 12 cycles. Unique molecular identifiers of 12 random nucleotides labeled each cDNA. From each sample, at least 3 million paired-end reads containing CDR3 were obtained. TCRdb independently ran MiXCR on the 5' RACE reads; one entry per CDR3 protein. The table has 550,000 to 700,000 distinct CDR3 sequences, 27% seen once.

Sequenced: blood. The sequence derives from a woman in her seventies in good health. The chain employs TRBV20-1 and TRBJ1-2, with a tentative D call TRBD1 (6 bases). The CDR3 DNA is TGCAGTGCTATCGGATCTGGGGGCGACTATGGCTACACCTTC. Translation gives CSAIGSGGDYGYTF.